Below, 9 T cell receptor beta chains from the same sample are listed, as sequenced in a study of blood T cell repertoires in COVID-19. Libraries were prepared by immunoSEQ multiplex PCR; TCRdb keeps only in-frame clonotypes and omits some of them. Of 190,000 or so clones in the sample, around 88% were seen once. The specimen sequenced was peripheral blood. The receptors were sampled from a woman aged 25 to 39 with acute or convalescent COVID-19.

This clone was counted a single time. This rearrangement joins TRBV5-1 to TRBJ1-6, with D possibly matching TRBD1 (6 bases). The V end was cut by 1 base, the J end by 6 bases, with 11 bases between. The CDR3 runs 15 residues. Germline V CDR1 and CDR2: SGHRS, YFSETQ. CDR3 in DNA: TGCGCCAGCAGCTTGTCGGGACATATTAATTCACCCCTCCACTTT. It codes for CASSLSGHINSPLHF.

The J gene is TRBJ1-5, the V gene TRBV15, with no clear D. The length of the CDR3 is 14 residues. Germline-derived CDR1 and CDR2 are LNHNV and YYDKDF (reference sequence). V was pared by 4 bases and J by 0 bases, with 7 bases between. The CDR3 sequence: CATSNGDSNQPQHF. The CDR3 DNA reads TGTGCCACCAGCAACGGGGATAGCAATCAGCCCCAGCATTTT.

For the CDR3, the DNA is TGTGCCAGCAGTTTAGGAGGCCGCTCCTACGAGCAGTACTTC. It specifies CASSLGGRSYEQYF. The J gene is TRBJ2-7, the V gene TRBV27; D is possibly TRBD2 (5 bases). Trimming shortened V by 2 bases and J by 0 bases, and 8 bases separated the two germline ends. Looked up from germline, CDR1 is MNHEY and CDR2 is SMNVEV (reference sequence). CDR3 length equals 14 residues.

The V gene is TRBV18, the J gene TRBJ2-7; D ambiguous. Germline V gives CDR1 KGHSH, CDR2 LQKENI. The CDR3 contains 13 residues. V was pared by 3 bases and J by 1 base, with 7 bases between. CDR3: CASSPSRSYEQYF. CDR3 sequence (DNA): TGTGCCAGCTCACCGTCGAGATCCTACGAGCAGTACTTC.

The chain recombines TRBV6-6 with TRBJ2-5, with 13 positions matching TRBD2. In germline, CDR1 is MNHNY, CDR2 SVGAGI (reference sequence). The CDR3 runs 14 residues. V shed 10 bases, J shed 5 bases, and the junction held 7 bases outside the gene matches. CDR3 loop: CATGLAGVMETQYF. In DNA form, the CDR3 reads TGTGCCACTGGACTAGCGGGAGTGATGGAGACCCAGTACTTC.

Concerning this clone itself: At the DNA level, this CDR3 is encoded by other sequences in the same sample as well. The chain couples TRBV28 to TRBJ1-1; D is undetermined. Germline V CDR1 and CDR2: MDHEN, SYDVKM. The CDR3 is made up of 11 amino acids. The V and J ends lost 5 bases and 4 bases respectively, with 5 bases between them. CDR3 sequence reads: CASSLPTEAFF. In DNA form, the CDR3 reads TGTGCCAGCAGTCTCCCCACTGAAGCTTTCTTT.

V usage is TRBV28 and J usage is TRBJ1-2, with D perhaps TRBD1 (5 bases). This CDR3 has 13 amino acids. Germline V gene sequence: CDR1 MDHEN, CDR2 SYDVKM. The ends were cut back, 7 bases at V and 4 bases at J, with 13 bases in the middle. The CDR3 loop reads CASMYTQGYGYTF. DNA for the CDR3: TGTGCCAGCATGTACACCCAGGGCTATGGCTACACCTTC.

The V call is TRBV20-1, the J call TRBJ2-7; the D gene is possibly TRBD2 (5 bases). The CDR3 totals 12 residues. V shed 3 bases and J shed 3 bases, with 9 bases lying between them. From germline, CDR1 is DFQATT and CDR2 SNEGSKA (reference sequence). The CDR3 region has the DNA TGCAGTGCTAGTGGGGAGCTCTACGAGCAGTACTTC. This gives the protein CSASGELYEQYF.

This clone was counted once. V usage is TRBV3-1 (or the pseudogene TRBV3-2) and J usage is TRBJ1-2; no definite D call. The V gene lost 2 bases and the J gene lost 6 bases, with 16 bases spanning the gap. Germline values: CDR1 LGHDT, CDR2 YNNKEL (reference sequence). The CDR3 is made up of 15 amino acids. The CDR3 loop reads CASSQSEVLQHGYTF. CDR3 in DNA: TGTGCCAGCAGCCAAAGTGAGGTACTTCAGCATGGCTACACCTTC.